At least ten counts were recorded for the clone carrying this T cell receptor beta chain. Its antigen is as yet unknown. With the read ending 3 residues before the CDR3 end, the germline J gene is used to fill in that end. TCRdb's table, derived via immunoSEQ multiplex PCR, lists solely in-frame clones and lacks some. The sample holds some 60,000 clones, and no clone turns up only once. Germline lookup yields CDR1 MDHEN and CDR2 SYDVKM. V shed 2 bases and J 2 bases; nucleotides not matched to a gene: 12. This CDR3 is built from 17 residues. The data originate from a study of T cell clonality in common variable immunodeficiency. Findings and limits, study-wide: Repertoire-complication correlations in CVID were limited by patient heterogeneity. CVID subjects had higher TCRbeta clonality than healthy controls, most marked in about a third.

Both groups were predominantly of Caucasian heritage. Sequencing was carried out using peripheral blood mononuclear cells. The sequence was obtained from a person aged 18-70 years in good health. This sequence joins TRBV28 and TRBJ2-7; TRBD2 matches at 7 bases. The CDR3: CASSLGVGGRSTYEQYF. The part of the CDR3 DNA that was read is TGTGCCAGCAGTTTAGGGGTGGGCGGGAGATCAACCTACGAG.